This T cell receptor beta chain was captured by sequencing in a study of regulatory T cells in long-lasting Graves disease. Study context: To qualify as persistent, Graves' disease required over 5 years of antithyroid drugs with positive TSH receptor antibodies.

Regarding the study as a whole: Persistent Graves' patients showed reduced TCR diversity versus newly diagnosed patients. Persistent disease samples used TRBV28, TRBJ1-2 and TRBJ2-5 preferentially. Accuracy might have suffered from few samples.

The junction had 9 bases not matched to a gene; V was cut back by 4 bases and J by 2 bases. Germline-derived CDR1 and CDR2 are SGHRS and YFSETQ. The CDR3 loop spans 15 amino acids. Building the TCR beta libraries relied on iRepertoire HTBI primers, and CDR3 regions underwent Arm-PCR. MiXCR, applied by TCRdb to the multiplex PCR reads, yields one record per CDR3 protein. The data contain roughly 430,000 distinct CDR3 sequences, around a fifth of them seen just once; the ten biggest clones take up approximately 15%. This clonotype was recorded at least ten times. What it binds is not known. The time point was: persistent/refractory GD, antithyroid drugs over 5 years with positive TRAb. PBMC RNA served as the TCR library source.

The source of this sequence is a female donor with Graves disease. Source: peripheral blood mononuclear cells (PBMCs), taken when the disease was refractory, from a patient treated with antithyroid drugs. V usage is TRBV5-1 and J usage is TRBJ2-7, with 7 bases aligning to TRBD2. The CDR3 spells CASSPRRAGPYEQYF. For the CDR3, the DNA is TGCGCCAGCAGCCCCCGGCGAGCGGGGCCCTACGAGCAGTACTTC.